The 31 T cell receptor beta chains in this list originate from one sample, sequenced in a study of T cell responses to AZD1222 COVID-19 vaccine. The table came from immunoSEQ multiplex PCR; TCRdb's copy has only in-frame clones and leaves some out. The sample holds around 87,000 clones, 85% to 90% seen once. Sequenced here: peripheral blood, sampled 28 days after the second AZD1222 dose. These receptor sequences come from an adult who received the AZD1222 COVID-19 vaccine.

The V and J genes are TRBV6-5 and TRBJ1-2, with TRBD1 as a possible D gene (6 bases). Germline-derived CDR1 and CDR2 are MNHEY and SVGAGI. V was cut by 0 bases and J by 6 bases, with 8 bases left in between. The CDR3 sequence is 13 residues long. The CDR3 loop is CASSYSGGHGYTF. The CDR3, as DNA: TGTGCCAGCAGTTACTCAGGGGGGCATGGCTACACCTTC.

The sample holds a few counts of this clone. The CDR3, as DNA: TGTGCCAGCAGCAGGGGACAGGGGCCAGGGGAGACCCAGTACTTC. Translation: CASSRGQGPGETQYF. This chain connects TRBV27 to TRBJ2-5, with TRBD1 identical over 10 bases. In germline, CDR1 is MNHEY, CDR2 SMNVEV (reference sequence). The CDR3 is 15 amino acids. V shed 6 bases, J shed 5 bases, and the junction held 9 bases outside the gene matches.

The chain recombines TRBV4-3 with TRBJ1-1, with TRBD1 identical over 8 bases. The germline V gene encodes CDR1 LGHNA and CDR2 YSLEER. Unmatched junction bases numbered 4, after V lost 4 bases and J lost 3 bases. CDR3 size: 14 residues. CDR3 DNA sequence: TGCGCCAGCAGCCTCCGACAGGGGTACACTGAAGCTTTCTTT. This translates into CASSLRQGYTEAFF.

The chain uses TRBV27 and TRBJ2-7, with a possible D match to TRBD2 (6 bases). Trimming took off 2 bases at V and 8 bases at J, with 22 bases between the two ends. Germline lookup yields CDR1 MNHEY and CDR2 SMNVEV (reference sequence). The CDR3 contains 16 residues. In DNA form, the CDR3 reads TGTGCCAGCAGTTTAGGTTCCCGTCGGCAGGCGGGGAAGCAGTACTTC. Translating it yields CASSLGSRRQAGKQYF.

V is TRBV19 and J is TRBJ1-1; D is undetermined. Germline V lookup: CDR1 LNHDA, CDR2 SQIVND (reference sequence). Deletions cut 1 base from V and 6 bases from J, with 21 bases between. The CDR3 is 17 amino acids. CDR3 in DNA: TGTGCCAGTAGTATAGGGCTGGCCACGGTGGTGAATGCTGAAGCTTTCTTT. It is translated as CASSIGLATVVNAEAFF.

CDR3 sequence reads: CASSLTEGQPQHF. CDR3 nucleotide sequence: TGTGCCAGCAGTTTGACAGAGGGTCAGCCCCAGCATTTT. The V gene is TRBV27, the J gene TRBJ1-5, with TRBD1 as a possible D gene (5 bases). Trimming removed 3 bases at V and 6 bases at J, with 9 bases between. Germline V lookup: CDR1 MNHEY, CDR2 SMNVEV (reference sequence). This CDR3 region has 13 residues.

The chain couples TRBV11-2 to TRBJ1-1; maybe TRBD1 (5 bases). V lost 5 bases and J lost 1, with 11 bases in between. There are 14 residues in the CDR3. Germline values: CDR1 SGHAT, CDR2 FQNNGV. The CDR3 loop is CASSPGAGNTEAFF. DNA for the CDR3: TGTGCCAGCAGCCCCGGGGCAGGGAACACTGAAGCTTTCTTT.

The V gene is TRBV11-3, the J gene TRBJ2-3, with TRBD2 identical over 10 bases. Germline assignment: CDR1 SGHNT and CDR2 YENEEA. With V trimmed by 5 bases and J by 0 bases, 5 bases remained unmatched. This CDR3 contains 16 residues. CDR3 residues: CASSVGTSESTDTQYF. CDR3 sequence (DNA): TGTGCCAGCAGCGTCGGGACTAGCGAAAGCACAGATACGCAGTATTTT.

This clone was detected once. CDR3 sequence reads: CASSEIYVVAQPQHF. The CDR3 DNA reads as TGTGCCAGCAGTGAGATCTATGTGGTGGCTCAGCCCCAGCATTTT. The chain links TRBV6-1 to TRBJ1-5; D remains unclear. The germline V gene has CDR1 MNHNS and CDR2 SASEGT. V was clipped by 3 bases and J by 6 bases, with 15 bases between them. There are 15 residues in the CDR3.

This clone was seen only a few times. J is TRBJ2-2 and V is TRBV2; 9 bases line up with TRBD2. Germline CDR1 is SNHLY and CDR2 is FYNNEI. The CDR3 runs to 14 residues. With 4 bases clipped from V and 7 bases from J, the junction kept 4 bases outside the gene matches. The CDR3 DNA is TGTGCCAGCAGTGTTAGACTAGCGGTCGGGGAGCTGTTTTTT. It encodes CASSVRLAVGELFF.

V gene TRBV5-4 combines with J gene TRBJ1-1; D remains ambiguous. In germline, CDR1 is SGHNT, CDR2 YYREEE (reference sequence). The length of the CDR3 is 12 residues. Trimming shortened V by 3 bases and J by 9 bases, and 12 bases separated the two germline ends. CDR3: CASSWASSQAFF. The CDR3 DNA reads TGTGCCAGCAGCTGGGCCAGTTCGCAAGCTTTCTTT.

The rearrangement joins TRBV5-6 to TRBJ1-1, with a weak D call TRBD1 (6 bases). CDR3 length equals 15 residues. Germline V gene data show CDR1 as SGHDT and CDR2 as YYEEEE. Trimming stripped 0 bases from V and 4 bases from J, with 13 bases between. The CDR3 region has the DNA TGTGCCAGCAGCTTGGGGGCAGGGGTGAGCACTGAAGCTTTCTTT. Amino acids: CASSLGAGVSTEAFF.

V gene TRBV5-1 combines with J gene TRBJ1-6; possible D gene TRBD1, 5 bases. The ends were cut back, 9 bases at V and 5 bases at J, with 15 bases in the middle. The CDR3 contains 14 residues. Looked up from germline, CDR1 is SGHRS and CDR2 is YFSETQ. The CDR3 reads CATRRASDNSPLHF. The CDR3 DNA reads TGCGCCACCCGCAGGGCGTCGGATAATTCACCCCTCCACTTT.

The chain employs TRBV30 and TRBJ1-1, with D hard to call. The V gene lost 1 base and the J gene lost 3 bases, with 12 bases spanning the gap. This CDR3 has 14 amino acids. Per germline, CDR1 GTSNPN and CDR2 SVGIG (reference sequence). CDR3 sequence: CAWSAMGRDTEAFF. Written as DNA, the CDR3 is TGTGCCTGGAGTGCGATGGGGAGGGACACTGAAGCTTTCTTT.

In its sample, this clone was seen a few times. The rearrangement links TRBV19 to TRBJ2-3; 9 nucleotides match TRBD2. The germline V gene has CDR1 LNHDA and CDR2 SQIVND (reference sequence). CDR3 size: 13 residues. The V and J ends lost 5 bases and 4 bases, in that order; junction bases with no gene match: 1. CDR3 nucleotide sequence: TGTGCCAGTAGTGCGGGGGGGCCAGATACGCAGTATTTT. It specifies CASSAGGPDTQYF.

Only one count was recorded for this clone. V is TRBV7-3 and J is TRBJ1-2; the match to TRBD1 covers 11 bases. CDR1 is SGHTA, CDR2 FQGTGA, per germline. V was pared by 5 bases and J by 8 bases, with 4 bases of the junction left unmatched. The CDR3 has 13 residues. CDR3 nucleotides: TGTGCCAGCAGCACGGGACAGGGGGAAGGCTACACCTTC. It is translated as CASSTGQGEGYTF.

CDR3 nucleotide sequence: TGTGCCAGCAGCCAAAAGCGGGGCAGCAATCAGCCCCAGCATTTT. Translating it yields CASSQKRGSNQPQHF. The chain carries TRBV3-1 (or the pseudogene TRBV3-2) and TRBJ1-5, with D maybe TRBD1 (5 bases). V lost 2 bases, J lost 1 base, and 9 bases lay in between. The germline V gene has CDR1 LGHDT and CDR2 YNNKEL (reference sequence). The CDR3 totals 15 residues.

The V gene is TRBV5-1, the J gene TRBJ1-1; perhaps TRBD1 as D (5 bases). Trimming took 0 bases from V and 1 from J, leaving 10 bases between them. The germline gives CDR1 SGHRS, CDR2 YFSETQ. The length of the CDR3 is 15 residues. In DNA, the CDR3 is TGCGCCAGCAGCTTGGCCCTCGGACAGAACACTGAAGCTTTCTTT. Translation: CASSLALGQNTEAFF.

The rearrangement uses TRBV11-1 and TRBJ2-1; unclear D gene. V lost 2 bases, J lost 10 bases, and 12 bases lay in between. CDR1 is SGHAT and CDR2 is FQDESV in the germline V gene (reference sequence). The CDR3 contains 13 residues. The CDR3 region is CASSLKTRDEQFF. The DNA for the CDR3 is TGTGCCAGCAGCTTAAAAACCCGTGACGAGCAGTTCTTC.

The rearrangement uses TRBV5-1 and TRBJ1-6, with a possible D match to TRBD1 (6 bases). CDR3 length equals 15 residues. V was cut by 3 bases and J by 6 bases, with 13 bases left in between. The germline gives CDR1 SGHRS, CDR2 YFSETQ. In DNA, the CDR3 is TGCGCCAGCAGCTGGGGGCGACAGTCTAATTCACCCCTCCACTTT. It codes for CASSWGRQSNSPLHF. The full variable domain, its missing parts supplied by reference TRBV5-1 and TRBJ1-6, is KAGVTQTPRYLIKTRGQQVTLSCSPISGHRSVSWYQQTPGQGLQFLFEYFSETQRNKGNFPGRFSGRQFSNSRSEMNVSTLELGDSALYLCASSWGRQSNSPLHFGNGTRLTVT.

CDR3 region: CASSDPNTDHNEQFF. CDR3 nucleotides: TGTGCCAGCAGTGACCCGAACACAGATCACAATGAGCAGTTCTTC. The V gene is TRBV6-4, the J gene TRBJ2-1; no reliable D call. In germline, CDR1 is MRHNA, CDR2 SNTAGT. The CDR3 has 15 residues. V gave up 2 bases and J gave up 5 bases, with 13 bases separating them.

This clone was recorded a few times. V gene TRBV7-8 combines with J gene TRBJ2-7; 9 positions agree with TRBD2. V trimming: 0 bases; J trimming: 1 base; junction bases outside the gene matches: 10. Germline V CDR1 and CDR2: SGHVS, FQNEAQ. The CDR3 is 18 residues long. The DNA of the CDR3 is TGTGCCAGCAGCTTAGCGGTTGCTAGCGGGGCTTTTTCCTACGAGCAGTACTTC. It is translated as CASSLAVASGAFSYEQYF.

V is TRBV6-1 and J is TRBJ2-5, with 7 bases lining up with TRBD1. The germline gives CDR1 MNHNS, CDR2 SASEGT. The CDR3 sequence is 15 residues long. J was trimmed by 5 bases and V by 1 base; bases with no gene match: 7. The CDR3 DNA reads as TGTGCCAGCAGTGAAGGGGGCACAGGGGCGGAGACCCAGTACTTC. Translated, it gives CASSEGGTGAETQYF.

The V call is TRBV7-2, the J call TRBJ2-1, with TRBD2 matching 12 bases. Germline CDR1 reads SGHTA; CDR2 reads FQGNSA. The CDR3 has 16 amino acids. V lost 6 bases and J lost 7; bases outside the gene matches: 10. Here the CDR3 reads CASSRLAGAGQNEQFF. CDR3 bases: TGTGCCAGCAGTCGACTAGCGGGAGCGGGCCAAAATGAGCAGTTCTTC. Full variable domain (outside the CDR3, taken from reference TRBV7-2 and TRBJ2-1): GAGVSQSPSNKVTEKGKDVELRCDPISGHTALYWYRQSLGQGLEFLIYFQGNSAPDKSGLPSDRFSAERTGGSVSTLTIQRTQQEDSAVYLCASSRLAGAGQNEQFFGPGTRLTVL.

The CDR3 region has the DNA TGTGCCAGTAGTATCCTTGGACAGTCGATGAACACTGAAGCTTTCTTT. It translates to CASSILGQSMNTEAFF. The genes are TRBV19 and TRBJ1-1; TRBD1 might be the D (6 bases). Germline loops: CDR1 LNHDA, CDR2 SQIVND (reference sequence). The CDR3 consists of 16 residues. The V end lost 3 bases, the J end lost 0 bases, and 14 bases lay between the germline ends.

About this clone: The junction departs from germline at one end; a sequencing error may be responsible. This chain joins TRBV2 and TRBJ1-4; 7 nucleotides align to TRBD1. The germline V gene encodes CDR1 SNHLY and CDR2 FYNNEI. The CDR3 totals 14 residues. CDR3 DNA: TGTGCCAGCAGGGAAGGGACAGTTGATGAAAAACTGTTTTTT. Its translation is CASREGTVDEKLFF. Full variable domain (remainder filled in from reference TRBV2 and TRBJ1-4): EPEVTQTPSHQVTQMGQEVILRCVPISNHLYFYWYRQILGQKVEFLVSFYNNEISEKSEIFDDQFSVERPDGSNFTLKIRSTKLEDSAMYFCASREGTVDEKLFFGSGTQLSVL.

The gene calls are TRBV7-3 and TRBJ2-1, with D unresolved. In germline, CDR1 is SGHTA, CDR2 FQGTGA. This CDR3 has 13 amino acids. Trimming shortened V by 3 bases and J by 4 bases, and 7 bases separated the two germline ends. The CDR3 region has the DNA TGTGCCAGCAGCTTTGCCCGATACAATGAGCAGTTCTTC. As protein: CASSFARYNEQFF.

The chain joins TRBV6-5 to TRBJ1-5; D is uncertain. The CDR3 spans 15 residues. CDR1 is MNHEY, CDR2 SVGAGI, per germline. The V end was cut by 6 bases, the J end by 2 bases, with 14 bases between. The CDR3 protein is CASSPSTRGNQPQHF. DNA for the CDR3: TGTGCCAGCAGCCCCAGTACCAGAGGCAATCAGCCCCAGCATTTT.

The chain has TRBV29-1 and TRBJ1-3; 9 positions match TRBD1. Trimming removed 6 bases from V and 8 bases from J; junction bases left unmatched: 5. The CDR3 extends over 12 amino acids. The germline CDR1 and CDR2 sequences are SQVTM and ANQGSEA. CDR3 nucleotide sequence: TGCAGCGTACAGGGGGCGGAGGACACCATATATTTT. Encoded protein: CSVQGAEDTIYF.

This clone has just one count. The CDR3 loop reads CASSHGEDRNIQYF. CDR3 bases: TGTGCCAGCAGCCACGGAGAGGATCGAAACATTCAGTACTTC. The chain uses TRBV6-2 or TRBV6-3 and TRBJ2-4; no clear D. This CDR3 is built from 14 residues. The V gene lost 6 bases and the J gene lost 6 bases, with 15 bases spanning the gap. The germline V gene has CDR1 MNHEY and CDR2 SVGEGT.

The V call is TRBV5-5, the J call TRBJ2-3; 8 nucleotides match TRBD2. The germline CDR1 and CDR2 sequences are SGHKS and YYEKEE (reference sequence). The CDR3 is 16 residues long. The J segment lost 0 bases and the V segment lost 2 bases, leaving 5 bases of the junction unmatched. The CDR3 is CASSLTGGFSTDTQYF. CDR3 bases: TGTGCCAGCAGCTTAACGGGAGGGTTTAGCACAGATACGCAGTATTTT.